This TCR beta chain was profiled in a study of Graves' ophthalmopathy and Graves' hyperthyroidism. Study-wide results and limits: A roughly 81% specificity and about 88% sensitivity were achieved by a 13-signature model that separated ophthalmopathy from stable hyperthyroidism.

Amplification of TCR beta CDR3 regions used RNA transcripts. The first-round RT-PCR employed HTBI primers together with the Qiagen OneStep RT-PCR kit. A multiplex PCR was then performed as the second round. TCRdb independently ran MiXCR on the multiplex PCR reads; one entry per CDR3 protein. Here the sample spans approximately 540,000 distinct CDR3 sequences, approximately 35% being singletons. The V end lost 1 base, the J end lost 1 base, and 10 bases lay between the germline ends. The CDR3 is 15 residues long. This clonotype has a count of ten or more. Its target is not known. Sequencing input: peripheral blood or thyroid tissue (not recorded which). This receptor was identified in an adult man with Graves' hyperthyroidism. The chain links TRBV12-3 or TRBV12-4 to TRBJ2-5; D gene ambiguous. CDR3 DNA sequence: TGTGCCAGCAGTTTAGGGTGGCGGATCCAAGAGACCCAGTACTTC. This translates into CASSLGWRIQETQYF.